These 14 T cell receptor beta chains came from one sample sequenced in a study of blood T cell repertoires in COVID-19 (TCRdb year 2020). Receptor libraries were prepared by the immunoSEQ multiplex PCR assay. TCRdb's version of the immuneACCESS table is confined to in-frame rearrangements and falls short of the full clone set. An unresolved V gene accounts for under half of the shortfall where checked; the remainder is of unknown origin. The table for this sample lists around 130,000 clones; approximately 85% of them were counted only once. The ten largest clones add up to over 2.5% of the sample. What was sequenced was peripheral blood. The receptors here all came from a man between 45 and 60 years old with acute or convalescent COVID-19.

The CDR3 bases are TGTGCCATCAGCGGCCGGCAGAGGGAGGCTGAAGCTTTCTTT. Amino acid sequence: CAISGRQREAEAFF. V gene TRBV10-3 combines with J gene TRBJ1-1; D not certain. Trimming took off 6 bases at V and 6 bases at J, with 17 bases between the two ends. The germline V gene has CDR1 ENHRY and CDR2 SYGVKD. The CDR3 is 14 amino acids.

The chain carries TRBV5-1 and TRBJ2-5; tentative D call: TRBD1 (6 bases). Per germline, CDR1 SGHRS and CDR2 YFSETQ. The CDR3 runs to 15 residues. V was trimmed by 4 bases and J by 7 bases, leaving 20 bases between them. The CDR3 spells CASSGVGTTSGTQYF. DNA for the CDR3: TGCGCCAGCAGCGGTGTGGGGACAACTTCAGGGACCCAGTACTTC.

The CDR3 is CASSPGGPEAFF. DNA for the CDR3: TGCGCCAGCTCACCGGGGGGGCCTGAAGCTTTCTTT. The chain has TRBV5-1 and TRBJ1-1, with D perhaps matching TRBD1 (6 bases). The germline V and J ends were trimmed by 7 bases and 6 bases, with 13 bases remaining between them. The CDR3 consists of 12 residues. The germline CDR1 and CDR2 sequences are SGHRS and YFSETQ.

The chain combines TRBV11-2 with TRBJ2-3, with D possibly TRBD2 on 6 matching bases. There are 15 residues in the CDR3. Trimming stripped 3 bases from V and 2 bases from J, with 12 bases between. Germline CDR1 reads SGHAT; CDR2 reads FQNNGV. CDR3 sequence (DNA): TGTGCCAGCAGCTTTAGCGGTCCTTCCACAGATACGCAGTATTTT. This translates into CASSFSGPSTDTQYF.

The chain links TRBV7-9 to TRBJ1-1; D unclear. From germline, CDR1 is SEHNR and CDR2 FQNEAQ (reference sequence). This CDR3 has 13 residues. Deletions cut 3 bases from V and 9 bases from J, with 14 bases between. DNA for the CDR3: TGTGCCAGCAGCTTCGAACAGTCGGTTAAAGCTTTCTTT. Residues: CASSFEQSVKAFF. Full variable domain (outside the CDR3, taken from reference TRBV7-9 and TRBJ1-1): DTGVSQNPRHKITKRGQNVTFRCDPISEHNRLYWYRQTLGQGPEFLTYFQNEAQLEKSRLLSDRFSAERPKGSFSTLEIQRTEQGDSAMYLCASSFEQSVKAFFGQGTRLTVV.

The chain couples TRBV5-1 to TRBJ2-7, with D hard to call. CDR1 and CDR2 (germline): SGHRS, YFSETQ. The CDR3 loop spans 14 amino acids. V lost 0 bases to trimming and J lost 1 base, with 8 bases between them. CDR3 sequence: CASSLALASYEQYF. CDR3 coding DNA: TGCGCCAGCAGCTTGGCGCTGGCATCCTACGAGCAGTACTTC.

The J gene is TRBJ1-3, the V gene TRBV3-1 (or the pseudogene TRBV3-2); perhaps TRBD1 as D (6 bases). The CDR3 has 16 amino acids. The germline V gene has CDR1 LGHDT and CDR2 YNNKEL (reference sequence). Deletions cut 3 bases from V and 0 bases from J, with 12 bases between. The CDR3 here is CASSHDRLSSGNTIYF. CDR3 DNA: TGTGCCAGCAGCCATGACAGGTTAAGCTCTGGAAACACCATATATTTT.

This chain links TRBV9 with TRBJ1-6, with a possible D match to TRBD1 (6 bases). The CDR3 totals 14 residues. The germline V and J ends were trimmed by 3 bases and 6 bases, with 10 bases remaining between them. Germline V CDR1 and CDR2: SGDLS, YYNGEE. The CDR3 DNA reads TGTGCCAGCAGCGCCGGACAGCCTAATTCACCCCTCCACTTT. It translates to CASSAGQPNSPLHF.

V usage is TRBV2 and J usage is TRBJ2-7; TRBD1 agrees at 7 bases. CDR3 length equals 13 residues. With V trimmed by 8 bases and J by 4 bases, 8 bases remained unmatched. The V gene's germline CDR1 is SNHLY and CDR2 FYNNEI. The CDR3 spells CASEGALIYEQYF. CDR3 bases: TGTGCCAGCGAGGGGGCTTTAATTTACGAGCAGTACTTC.

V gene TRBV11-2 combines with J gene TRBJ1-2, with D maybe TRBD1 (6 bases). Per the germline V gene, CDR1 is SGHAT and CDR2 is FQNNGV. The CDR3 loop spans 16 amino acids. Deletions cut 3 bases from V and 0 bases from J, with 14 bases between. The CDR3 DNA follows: TGTGCCAGCAGCTTGCGCTACAGGGATTCTAACTATGGCTACACCTTC. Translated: CASSLRYRDSNYGYTF.

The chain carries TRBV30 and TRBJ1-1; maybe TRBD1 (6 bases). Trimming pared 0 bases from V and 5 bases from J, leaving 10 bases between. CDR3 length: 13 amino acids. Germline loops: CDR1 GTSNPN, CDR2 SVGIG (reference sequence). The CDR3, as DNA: TGTGCCTGGAGTGTACAGGGAGATACTGAAGCTTTCTTT. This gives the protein CAWSVQGDTEAFF.

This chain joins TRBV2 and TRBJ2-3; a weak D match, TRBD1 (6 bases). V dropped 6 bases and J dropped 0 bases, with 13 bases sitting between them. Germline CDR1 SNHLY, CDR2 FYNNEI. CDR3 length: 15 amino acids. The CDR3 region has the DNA TGTGCCAGCAGCACGGGACAAAGTAGCACAGATACGCAGTATTTT. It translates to CASSTGQSSTDTQYF.

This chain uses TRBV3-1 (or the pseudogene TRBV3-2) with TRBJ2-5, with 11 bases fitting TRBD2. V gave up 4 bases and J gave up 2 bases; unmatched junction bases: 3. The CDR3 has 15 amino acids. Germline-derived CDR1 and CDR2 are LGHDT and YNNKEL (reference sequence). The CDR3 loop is CASSRWTSGQETQYF. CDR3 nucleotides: TGTGCCAGCAGCCGGTGGACTAGCGGGCAAGAGACCCAGTACTTC.

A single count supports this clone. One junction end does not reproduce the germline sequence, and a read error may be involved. CDR3 nucleotide sequence: TGTGCTAGCAGTTTGGAGGGTTTTGGAAACACCATATATTTT. It yields the protein CASSLEGFGNTIYF. The V call is TRBV7-7, the J call TRBJ1-3; D not resolved. In germline, CDR1 is SSHAT, CDR2 FNYEAQ (reference sequence). The CDR3 sequence is 14 residues long.